This TCR beta chain was captured by sequencing in a study of blood T cell repertoires in COVID-19. Looking at the study overall: The study drew acute and convalescent COVID-19 samples from the United States, Italy and Spain. T cells, B-cell-depleted T cells, or PBMCs supplied cDNA or gDNA.

Germline CDR1 MNHNS, CDR2 SASEGT. The V end was cut by 3 bases, the J end by 5 bases, with 7 bases between. The CDR3 is 12 residues long. In the original processing: Amplification of reference gene primers was used by the study to estimate nucleated cell counts. Only in-frame clones appear in the TCRdb table, and some are missing; sequencing was by immunoSEQ multiplex PCR. Clonal size and the V and J genes are those of that table, whereas D and trimming came from the DNA. The sample lists about 360,000 clones, approximately 86% occurring once. In Seattle, patients joined the study during active infection and were tracked longitudinally.

This chain uses TRBV6-1 with TRBJ1-2; D unclear. The sequence came from a woman in her sixties with COVID-19, enrolled during active disease. Sequenced sample: peripheral blood. The CDR3 loop is CASSDLEYGYTF. CDR3 nucleotide sequence: TGTGCCAGCAGTGATCTGGAGTATGGCTACACCTTC.